These 12 T cell receptor beta chains share one sample of origin, sequenced in a study of T cells in Graves' hyperthyroidism and ophthalmopathy. RNA transcripts yielded amplified TCR beta CDR3 regions. HTBI primers drove first-round RT-PCR of the TCR CDR3. Via MiXCR, TCRdb re-called the multiplex PCR reads, giving one row per CDR3 protein. In the table there are about 740,000 distinct CDR3 sequences, 13% to 15% of which are singletons. The specimen sequenced was blood. These receptors all stem from a woman younger than 30 with Graves' hyperthyroidism.

This clonotype has a count of ten or more. The rearrangement links TRBV30 to TRBJ2-2, with unresolved D. The CDR3 is 13 residues long. Deletions cut 0 bases from V and 4 bases from J, with 6 bases between. Germline V gives CDR1 GTSNPN, CDR2 SVGIG (reference sequence). CDR3 sequence (DNA): TGTGCCTGGAGTGTACGCAGCACCGGGGAGCTGTTTTTT. It yields the protein CAWSVRSTGELFF.

In its sample, this clonotype was seen many times. V is TRBV3-1 and J is TRBJ2-1; D remains ambiguous. The CDR3 length is 15 residues. Per germline, CDR1 LGHDT and CDR2 YNNKEL (reference sequence). V was trimmed by 0 bases and J by 3 bases, leaving 9 bases between them. The CDR3 loop is CASSQDGVDYNEQFF. CDR3 coding DNA: TGTGCCAGCAGCCAAGACGGAGTAGACTACAATGAGCAGTTCTTC.

This clonotype was seen repeatedly, ten times or more. V is TRBV13 and J is TRBJ2-5; D is unclear. CDR1 is PRHDT and CDR2 is FYEKMQ in the germline V gene (reference sequence). The CDR3 is 14 amino acids. Deletions cut 5 bases from V and 7 bases from J, with 17 bases between. In DNA, the CDR3 is TGTGCCAGCAGCGAACGGACCGCACGCCTGACCCAGTACTTC. Translated, it gives CASSERTARLTQYF.

This clonotype appeared a few times. The genes are TRBV4-1 and TRBJ2-3, with 11 bases lining up with TRBD2. CDR3 length: 17 amino acids. Losses at the gene ends were 4 bases for V and 2 bases for J; bases not matched to a gene: 8. CDR1 and CDR2 from the germline V gene are MGHRA and YSYEKL. The CDR3 loop reads CASSPRLAGSSTDTQYF. The CDR3 region has the DNA TGCGCCAGCAGCCCCCGACTAGCGGGGTCTTCCACAGATACGCAGTATTTT.

The genes are TRBV27 and TRBJ2-5; either TRBD1 or TRBD2 may fit D (5 bases each). Deletions cut 6 bases from V and 3 bases from J, with 11 bases between. This CDR3 comprises 13 residues. CDR1 is MNHEY, CDR2 SMNVEV, per germline (reference sequence). CDR3 region: CASRDGGEETQYF. CDR3 nucleotide sequence: TGTGCCAGCAGGGATGGGGGTGAAGAGACCCAGTACTTC.

This sequence joins TRBV7-9 and TRBJ2-2; D ambiguous. CDR3 size: 15 residues. V gave up 6 bases and J gave up 0 bases, with 11 bases separating them. CDR1 SEHNR and CDR2 FQNEAQ come from the germline V gene (reference sequence). CDR3 in DNA: TGTGCCAGCAGGGGATCTATGACGAACACCGGGGAGCTGTTTTTT. Its protein is CASRGSMTNTGELFF. The variable domain in full, completed from reference TRBV7-9 and TRBJ2-2, reads DTGVSQNPRHKITKRGQNVTFRCDPISEHNRLYWYRQTLGQGPEFLTYFQNEAQLEKSRLLSDRFSAERPKGSFSTLEIQRTEQGDSAMYLCASRGSMTNTGELFFGEGSRLTVL.

The chain employs TRBV27 and TRBJ1-6; D might be TRBD1 (6 bases). Looked up from germline, CDR1 is MNHEY and CDR2 is SMNVEV (reference sequence). The CDR3 is made up of 16 amino acids. V lost 3 bases to trimming and J lost 8 bases, with 17 bases between them. CDR3 DNA: TGTGCCAGCAGTTTTTTTGGGGGCGCCAATCATTCACCCCTCCACTTT. This translates into CASSFFGGANHSPLHF.

This clonotype was detected many times. The chain couples TRBV11-2 to TRBJ2-1; D is uncertain. V was shortened by 6 bases and J by 8 bases, with 23 bases between the two germline ends. This CDR3 comprises 16 residues. Germline CDR1 is SGHAT and CDR2 is FQNNGV. CDR3 sequence (DNA): TGTGCCAGCAGTCGGCGTGGTAGTAGGGCTCAGGATGAGCAGTTCTTC. Its translation is CASSRRGSRAQDEQFF.

This clonotype came up many times. The genes are TRBV28 and TRBJ2-7, with D uncertain. The CDR3 has 13 amino acids. The germline gives CDR1 MDHEN, CDR2 SYDVKM. V was clipped by 6 bases and J by 3 bases, with 12 bases between them. The CDR3, as DNA: TGTGCCAGCAGACGGACGGCGAACTACGAGCAGTACTTC. Residues: CASRRTANYEQYF.

This clonotype was detected a few times. The chain recombines TRBV27 with TRBJ2-1, with 8 bases aligning to TRBD2. This CDR3 has 17 amino acids. CDR1 MNHEY and CDR2 SMNVEV come from the germline V gene (reference sequence). Trimming cost V 6 bases and J 7 bases; bases outside gene matches: 17. CDR3 DNA sequence: TGTGCCAGCAGGCCCATTCACGCAGCGGGAGAAGGGAATGAGCAGTTCTTC. Translating gives CASRPIHAAGEGNEQFF.

This clonotype showed up just a few times. V usage is TRBV6-9 and J usage is TRBJ1-5; D perhaps matches TRBD1 (5 bases). Trimming took 3 bases from V and 5 from J, leaving 11 bases between them. Germline V gives CDR1 MNHGY, CDR2 SVAAGI. CDR3 length: 14 residues. The CDR3 loop is CASSYGGTHQPQHF. The CDR3 coding sequence is TGTGCCAGCAGTTACGGCGGGACCCATCAGCCCCAGCATTTT.

This clonotype showed up many times. CDR3 nucleotides: TGTGCCAGCAGCTTAATGACTAGCGGGGACACAGATACGCAGTATTTT. Encoded protein: CASSLMTSGDTDTQYF. This chain connects TRBV7-9 to TRBJ2-3; TRBD2 matches at 11 bases. Germline V gene lookup returns CDR1 SEHNR and CDR2 FQNEAQ (reference sequence). V gave up 2 bases and J gave up 2 bases; unmatched junction bases: 3. The CDR3 is 16 residues long.